The 15 T cell receptor beta chains below all came from one sample that was sequenced in a study of beta chain features in type 1 diabetes. Study-wide findings and caveats: Shorter TCRB CDR3s, moderately but significantly so, were found in Type 1 diabetes patients in all four CD4+ subsets.

Their recognized antigens are unknown. All of the isolated RNA was reverse transcribed, so expressed TCRB transcripts were sequenced. Data came from immunoSEQ multiplex PCR; TCRdb stores just in-frame clones and leaves some out. The table records 640,000 or so clones, around an eighth of them present only once. Sequencing was carried out using naive CD4+ T cells from blood. The receptors shown here come from a man in his late teens or twenties with type 1 diabetes.

Only a few counts were recorded for this clone. V gene TRBV30 combines with J gene TRBJ2-5; the D is unclear. The V end was cut by 0 bases, the J end by 2 bases, with 7 bases between. Germline V gives CDR1 GTSNPN, CDR2 SVGIG (reference sequence). The CDR3 is 13 residues long. The CDR3 sequence is CAWSVKGQETQYF. DNA for the CDR3: TGTGCCTGGAGTGTAAAGGGTCAAGAGACCCAGTACTTC.

This clone was detected only a few times. The CDR3 is CAITGSREGIQYF. CDR3 in DNA: TGTGCCATCACCGGGAGCAGGGAGGGCATTCAGTACTTC. This chain connects TRBV10-3 to TRBJ2-4; 7 bases are a match to TRBD2. CDR1 ENHRY and CDR2 SYGVKD come from the germline V gene. The trim removed 7 bases at V and 9 bases at J, leaving 9 bases unmatched. The CDR3 has 13 residues.

This clone has a handful of counts. The chain links TRBV4-1 to TRBJ2-4; D is unclear. The CDR3 length is 17 residues. Germline-derived CDR1 and CDR2 are MGHRA and YSYEKL. With 1 base removed from V and 0 bases from J, the gap between germline ends came to 13 bases. The DNA of the CDR3 is TGCGCCAGCAGCCAAGTGGCCGGCGGATTAGCCAAAAACATTCAGTACTTC. It specifies CASSQVAGGLAKNIQYF.

This clone was detected a few times. This rearrangement joins TRBV6-5 to TRBJ2-5, with 9 bases identical to TRBD2. J lost 4 bases, V lost 5 bases, and 8 bases had no gene match. CDR1 is MNHEY, CDR2 SVGAGI, per germline. This CDR3 is 15 amino acids long. The CDR3 coding sequence is TGTGCCAGCAGTCAGACCGGGACTAGCATAGAGACCCAGTACTTC. Its protein product is CASSQTGTSIETQYF.

There are a few counts of this clone. The rearrangement joins TRBV30 to TRBJ1-5, with D perhaps matching TRBD1 (5 bases). CDR1 and CDR2 from the germline V gene are GTSNPN and SVGIG (reference sequence). Trimming took off 0 bases at V and 5 bases at J, with 8 bases between the two ends. This CDR3 spans 13 amino acids. The CDR3 protein is CAWSVQADQPQHF. In DNA, the CDR3 is TGTGCCTGGAGTGTACAGGCCGATCAGCCCCAGCATTTT.

This clone was counted a few times. The chain employs TRBV6-5 and TRBJ2-1; D possibly uses TRBD1 or TRBD2 (5 bases each). Trimming removed 2 bases from V and 6 bases from J, with 17 bases in between. Germline assignment: CDR1 MNHEY and CDR2 SVGAGI. The CDR3 length is 16 residues. CDR3 loop: CASSYHQQGRGNEQFF. The CDR3 region has the DNA TGTGCCAGCAGTTACCACCAGCAGGGCCGGGGCAATGAGCAGTTCTTC.

Details on this clone: Other DNA sequences in the same sample also yield this CDR3. This chain links TRBV9 with TRBJ1-2; D is ambiguous. This CDR3 region has 13 residues. The ends were cut back, 1 base at V and 2 bases at J, with 6 bases in the middle. Germline values: CDR1 SGDLS, CDR2 YYNGEE. In DNA, the CDR3 is TGTGCCAGCAGCGTAACCGGGAACTATGGCTACACCTTC. Translating it yields CASSVTGNYGYTF.

The CDR3 DNA is TGTGCCAGTAGTATTGGCCCGGCAGGGGGAGTGAACACTGAAGCTTTCTTT. This gives the protein CASSIGPAGGVNTEAFF. This chain uses TRBV19 with TRBJ1-1, with TRBD1 identical over 7 bases. Germline V CDR1 and CDR2: LNHDA, SQIVND (reference sequence). With 3 bases clipped from V and 0 bases from J, the junction kept 10 bases outside the gene matches. The CDR3 covers 17 residues.

V gene TRBV14 combines with J gene TRBJ2-5; TRBD1 is a possible D gene (7 bases). V dropped 1 base and J dropped 5 bases, with 20 bases sitting between them. The CDR3 is 17 amino acids. Germline lookup yields CDR1 SGHDN and CDR2 FVKESK. The CDR3 is CASSQALGGGESETQYF. The CDR3 bases are TGTGCCAGCAGCCAAGCTTTAGGAGGGGGCGAGTCGGAGACCCAGTACTTC.

The gene calls are TRBV6-5 and TRBJ2-3; TRBD2 agrees at 11 bases. Germline CDR1 and CDR2: MNHEY and SVGAGI. V lost 6 bases and J lost 1; bases outside the gene matches: 3. The CDR3 extends over 15 amino acids. The CDR3 region is CASSVLAGGTDTQYF. In DNA, the CDR3 is TGTGCCAGCAGCGTACTAGCGGGGGGCACAGATACGCAGTATTTT.

This clone was recorded at least ten times. V gene TRBV10-3 combines with J gene TRBJ2-3; 7 nucleotides line up with TRBD2. Per germline, CDR1 ENHRY and CDR2 SYGVKD. V trimming: 7 bases; J trimming: 5 bases; junction bases outside the gene matches: 3. This CDR3 has 12 amino acids. CDR3 region: CAINAGVDTQYF. CDR3 nucleotides: TGTGCCATCAATGCGGGAGTAGATACGCAGTATTTT.

The CDR3 DNA reads as TGTGCCAGCAGTTTCGGGAGGGTACCCGTCGATGAGCAGTTCTTC. Protein product: CASSFGRVPVDEQFF. The chain employs TRBV28 and TRBJ2-1, with 8 bases that match TRBD2. Germline values: CDR1 MDHEN, CDR2 SYDVKM. V was clipped by 3 bases and J by 8 bases; unmatched bases: 9. The CDR3 is made up of 15 amino acids.

The chain links TRBV6-5 to TRBJ2-6; D is ambiguous. The CDR3 spans 16 residues. Germline CDR1 and CDR2: MNHEY and SVGAGI. Trimming shortened V by 4 bases and J by 1 base, and 11 bases separated the two germline ends. The CDR3 spells CASSSSWGSGANVLTF. The CDR3 DNA follows: TGTGCCAGCAGTTCTTCCTGGGGATCTGGGGCCAACGTCCTGACTTTC.

The chain combines TRBV7-6 with TRBJ2-7, with TRBD2 matching 7 bases. Germline values: CDR1 SGHVS, CDR2 FNYEAQ. CDR3 length: 16 amino acids. J was trimmed by 7 bases and V by 0 bases; bases with no gene match: 12. The CDR3 here is CASSLAAGDLPREQYF. CDR3 nucleotides: TGTGCCAGCAGCTTAGCGGCGGGGGACCTTCCTCGGGAGCAGTACTTC.

This clone was counted only a few times. The genes are TRBV5-4 and TRBJ2-2; D is uncertain. Trimming left V 4 bases short and J 1 base short, with 11 bases between. The CDR3 has 15 amino acids. Germline CDR1 is SGHNT and CDR2 is YYREEE (reference sequence). DNA for the CDR3: TGTGCCAGCAGCCCACAGACGGTGAACACCGGGGAGCTGTTTTTT. This codes for CASSPQTVNTGELFF.